The 13 T cell receptor beta chains below come from one sample, sequenced in a study of blood T cell repertoires in COVID-19. Assay used: immunoSEQ multiplex PCR; TCRdb lists only in-frame clones, some missing. This table holds about 190,000 clones, 84% found once. The sequencing input was peripheral blood. Source of these receptors: a human donor in a cohort sampled during active COVID-19.

The chain has TRBV5-1 and TRBJ2-3, with TRBD2 matching 7 bases. Trimming cost V 0 bases and J 1 base; bases outside gene matches: 5. Germline assignment: CDR1 SGHRS and CDR2 YFSETQ. The CDR3 runs to 16 residues. The CDR3 sequence: CASSLEGLAGTDTQYF. The CDR3, as DNA: TGCGCCAGCAGCTTGGAGGGGCTAGCGGGCACAGATACGCAGTATTTT.

This clone was seen just once. The chain uses TRBV30 and TRBJ2-5, with D perhaps TRBD1 (5 bases). Germline V CDR1 and CDR2: GTSNPN, SVGIG (reference sequence). This CDR3 has 12 amino acids. Trimming stripped 5 bases from V and 0 bases from J, with 7 bases between. The CDR3 bases are TGTGCCTGGGACAGATACCAAGAGACCCAGTACTTC. Translated: CAWDRYQETQYF.

The genes are TRBV5-8 and TRBJ2-2; 8 nucleotides line up with TRBD2. V shed 4 bases, J shed 1 base, and the junction held 3 bases outside the gene matches. The CDR3 contains 15 residues. Germline CDR1 reads SGHTS; CDR2 reads YDEGEE. The CDR3: CASSQGLVNTGELFF. CDR3 DNA: TGTGCCAGCAGCCAGGGACTAGTGAACACCGGGGAGCTGTTTTTT. Using reference TRBV5-8 and TRBJ2-2 for the parts outside the CDR3, the full variable domain is EAGVTQSPTHLIKTRGQQATLRCSPISGHTSVYWYQQALGLGLQFLLWYDEGEERNRGNFPPRFSGRQFPNYSSELNVNALELEDSALYLCASSQGLVNTGELFFGEGSRLTVL.

The chain links TRBV12-3 or TRBV12-4 to TRBJ1-2, with TRBD1 matching over 9 bases. The V and J ends lost 6 bases and 4 bases, in that order; junction bases with no gene match: 3. The CDR3 consists of 13 residues. For the CDR3, the DNA is TGTGCCAGCAGATCGACAGGGGGCTATGGCTACACCTTC. The encoded protein is CASRSTGGYGYTF.

The rearrangement links TRBV6-5 to TRBJ1-5, with D unclear. The CDR3 covers 13 residues. Per the germline V gene, CDR1 is MNHEY and CDR2 is SVGAGI. Between the trimmed V and J ends, which lost 6 bases and 3 bases, there was a span of 9 bases. This CDR3 reads CASRSVINQPQHF. CDR3 sequence (DNA): TGTGCCAGCAGATCGGTCATCAATCAGCCCCAGCATTTT.

J is TRBJ1-2 and V is TRBV9; D remains unclear. V was cut by 2 bases and J by 7 bases, with 18 bases left in between. CDR3 length: 15 amino acids. Germline V lookup: CDR1 SGDLS, CDR2 YYNGEE. The CDR3 spells CASSVRPTLVGGYTF. CDR3 DNA: TGTGCCAGCAGCGTCCGACCGACTCTAGTGGGTGGCTACACCTTC.

In its sample, this clone was seen a few times. The V and J genes are TRBV6-6 and TRBJ1-2; TRBD1 aligns across 8 bases. The germline V gene has CDR1 MNHNY and CDR2 SVGAGI (reference sequence). Trimming at V came to 7 bases and at J to 3 bases, leaving 4 bases not matched to a gene. This CDR3 spans 13 amino acids. CDR3 protein: CASTGGKYYGYTF. For the CDR3, the DNA is TGTGCCAGCACAGGGGGCAAGTACTATGGCTACACCTTC.

There are a few counts of this clone. The genes are TRBV20-1 and TRBJ1-2, with D hard to call. Deletions cut 3 bases from V and 3 bases from J, with 8 bases between. From germline, CDR1 is DFQATT and CDR2 SNEGSKA (reference sequence). CDR3 length: 12 residues. The CDR3 bases are TGCAGTGCTAGTCCCCCCGACTATGGCTACACCTTC. As protein: CSASPPDYGYTF.

This clone was counted once. The gene calls are TRBV27 and TRBJ2-1, with D perhaps matching TRBD2 (7 bases). The CDR3 has 18 amino acids. The V and J ends lost 3 bases and 0 bases respectively, with 18 bases between them. Germline loops: CDR1 MNHEY, CDR2 SMNVEV (reference sequence). The CDR3, as DNA: TGTGCCAGCAGTTTCCACTCTCGGCGGGGGCCCTCCTACAATGAGCAGTTCTTC. It translates to CASSFHSRRGPSYNEQFF.

There are many counts of this clone. The chain carries TRBV7-9 and TRBJ2-1; 8 nucleotides match TRBD2. This CDR3 contains 15 residues. Germline CDR1 reads SEHNR; CDR2 reads FQNEAQ (reference sequence). Losses at the gene ends were 8 bases for V and 2 bases for J; bases not matched to a gene: 8. The DNA for the CDR3 is TGTGCCAGCGGCAGATCACTAGCGGCCTACAATGAGCAGTTCTTC. This sequence encodes CASGRSLAAYNEQFF.

The table lists this clone with a few counts. The V and J genes are TRBV5-1 and TRBJ1-5, with D hard to call. Trimming stripped 7 bases from V and 5 bases from J, with 10 bases between. CDR3 length: 12 residues. Germline-derived CDR1 and CDR2 are SGHRS and YFSETQ. The CDR3 loop is CASSDGDQPQHF. The CDR3 coding sequence is TGCGCCAGCTCCGACGGGGATCAGCCCCAGCATTTT.

The chain has TRBV19 and TRBJ1-1; no definite D call. The germline V gene has CDR1 LNHDA and CDR2 SQIVND (reference sequence). V was pared by 4 bases and J by 11 bases, with 17 bases between. The CDR3 is 13 amino acids. The CDR3 nucleotides read TGTGCCAGTAGTAGCCCTCCCACGGGGTGGGCTTTCTTT. Translating gives CASSSPPTGWAFF.

The chain recombines TRBV5-1 with TRBJ2-7; 9 positions match TRBD2. J was trimmed by 1 base and V by 0 bases; bases with no gene match: 2. The CDR3 runs to 15 residues. The germline CDR1 and CDR2 sequences are SGHRS and YFSETQ. Written as DNA, the CDR3 is TGCGCCAGCAGCTTGGTGACTAGCGGATCCTACGAGCAGTACTTC. Amino acids: CASSLVTSGSYEQYF.